A selection of T cell receptor beta chains follows, all from one sample in a study of response to subunit inactivated influenza vaccine. From the RT-PCR reads, TCRdb called clonotypes with MiXCR, one entry per CDR3 protein. The repertoire holds hundreds of thousands of distinct CDR3 sequences, with approximately 14% as singletons. The sample consisted of PBMCs from blood, taken 12 days after vaccination. The receptors here all came from a man aged 50-60 years who received an inactivated influenza vaccine. CDR3s include the opening cysteine and the closing phenylalanine or tryptophan. A D gene is named only where the DNA matches it firmly. Some rows mark clone size as missing; the rest say once, few, many or name a class of expanded clone.

d_call: TRBD1
clone_size: few
v_call: TRBV6-2/TRBV6-3
j_call: TRBJ1-1
cdr3_aa: CASRPRTGWTEAFF
cdr3_nt: TGTGCCAGCAGGCCCCGGACAGGGTGGACTGAAGCTTTCTTT

d_call: .
clone_size: few
v_call: TRBV21-1
j_call: TRBJ2-1
cdr3_aa: CASSKKVAGPAYNEQFF
cdr3_nt: TGTGCCAGCAGCAAAAAGGTAGCGGGACCCGCCTACAATGAGCAGTTCTTC

d_call: .
clone_size: .
v_call: TRBV5-1
j_call: TRBJ2-1
cdr3_aa: CARNLAELYNEQFF
cdr3_nt: TGCGCCCGTAACTTAGCGGAGCTGTACAATGAGCAGTTCTTC

d_call: .
clone_size: .
v_call: TRBV24-1
j_call: TRBJ2-1
cdr3_aa: CATSDTRESLNEQFF
cdr3_nt: TGTGCCACCAGTGATACTCGGGAGAGTCTTAATGAGCAGTTCTTC

d_call: .
clone_size: few
v_call: TRBV12-3/TRBV12-4
j_call: TRBJ2-7
cdr3_aa: CASSSSRRGAYEQYF
cdr3_nt: TGTGCCAGCAGTTCTTCCCGACGGGGAGCCTACGAGCAGTACTTC

d_call: .
clone_size: many
v_call: TRBV29-1
j_call: TRBJ2-3
cdr3_aa: CSVARGPTDTQYF
cdr3_nt: TGCAGCGTTGCTAGAGGCCCCACAGATACGCAGTATTTT

d_call: .
clone_size: few
v_call: TRBV7-3
j_call: TRBJ2-3
cdr3_aa: CASSITYTDTQYF
cdr3_nt: TGTGCCAGCAGTATAACATACACAGATACGCAGTATTTT

d_call: .
clone_size: many
v_call: TRBV28
j_call: TRBJ1-3
cdr3_aa: CASSPADSGNTIYF
cdr3_nt: TGTGCCAGCTCCCCGGCGGATTCTGGAAACACCATATATTTT

d_call: .
clone_size: .
v_call: TRBV28
j_call: TRBJ1-4
cdr3_aa: CASSYVRGSWEKLFF
cdr3_nt: TGTGCCAGCAGTTACGTCAGGGGCTCTTGGGAAAAACTGTTTTTT

d_call: .
clone_size: few
v_call: TRBV5-1
j_call: TRBJ2-3
cdr3_aa: CASSLGDRLTDTQYF
cdr3_nt: TGCGCCAGCAGCTTGGGAGACAGACTCACAGATACGCAGTATTTT

d_call: TRBD1
clone_size: few
v_call: TRBV6-2/TRBV6-3
j_call: TRBJ1-1
cdr3_aa: CASSYSSGTVNTEAFF
cdr3_nt: TGTGCCAGCAGTTACTCATCCGGGACAGTGAACACTGAAGCTTTCTTT

d_call: TRBD2
clone_size: .
v_call: TRBV7-9
j_call: TRBJ2-2
cdr3_aa: CASSLERGLNTGELCF
cdr3_nt: TGTGCCAGCAGCCTGGAGCGGGGATTGAACACCGGGGAGCTGTGTTTT

d_call: .
clone_size: few
v_call: TRBV18
j_call: TRBJ2-1
cdr3_aa: CASSPSSQGQQFF
cdr3_nt: TGTGCCAGCTCACCCTCATCACAGGGCCAGCAGTTCTTC

d_call: TRBD2
clone_size: few
v_call: TRBV7-2
j_call: TRBJ2-1
cdr3_aa: CASSLALAGTGGQFF
cdr3_nt: TGTGCCAGCAGCTTAGCGCTAGCGGGAACGGGGGGGCAGTTCTTC

d_call: .
clone_size: .
v_call: TRBV6-6
j_call: TRBJ1-2
cdr3_aa: CASSGHSYYGYTF
cdr3_nt: TGTGCCAGCAGCGGACACTCTTACTATGGCTACACCTTC

d_call: .
clone_size: .
v_call: TRBV29-1
j_call: TRBJ2-7
cdr3_aa: CSVALGVEQYF
cdr3_nt: TGCAGCGTCGCCCTCGGAGTGGAGCAGTACTTC

d_call: TRBD1
clone_size: few
v_call: TRBV24-1
j_call: TRBJ1-1
cdr3_aa: CATRGGQAPGTEAFF
cdr3_nt: TGTGCCACCAGAGGGGGACAGGCCCCGGGGACTGAAGCTTTCTTT

d_call: .
clone_size: .
v_call: TRBV6-5
j_call: TRBJ1-1
cdr3_aa: CASSIGGAGAFF
cdr3_nt: TGTGCCAGCAGCATCGGGGGGGCTGGGGCTTTCTTT

d_call: TRBD1
clone_size: .
v_call: TRBV7-2
j_call: TRBJ1-6
cdr3_aa: CASSPQGSRLPLHF
cdr3_nt: TGTGCCAGCAGCCCACAGGGGTCTCGTCTACCCCTCCACTTT

d_call: .
clone_size: few
v_call: TRBV28
j_call: TRBJ1-5
cdr3_aa: CASSKRTPSRLINGQPQHF
cdr3_nt: TGTGCCAGCAGTAAAAGAACCCCGAGCAGACTGATTAATGGTCAGCCCCAGCATTTT

d_call: .
clone_size: .
v_call: TRBV4-1
j_call: TRBJ2-2
cdr3_aa: CASRHRAQDTGELFF
cdr3_nt: TGCGCCAGCAGACACCGGGCCCAGGACACCGGGGAGCTGTTTTTT

d_call: .
clone_size: .
v_call: TRBV20-1
j_call: TRBJ2-3
cdr3_aa: CSEGAGRTDTQYF
cdr3_nt: TGCAGTGAGGGAGCTGGGCGCACAGATACGCAGTATTTT

d_call: .
clone_size: few
v_call: TRBV6-1
j_call: TRBJ1-1
cdr3_aa: CASTAIRAATEAFF
cdr3_nt: TGTGCCAGCACGGCGATACGGGCGGCTACTGAAGCTTTCTTT

d_call: .
clone_size: few
v_call: TRBV20-1
j_call: TRBJ2-2
cdr3_aa: CSASRLPTGELFF
cdr3_nt: TGCAGTGCTAGTCGGTTGCCCACCGGGGAGCTGTTTTTT

d_call: .
clone_size: .
v_call: TRBV4-3
j_call: TRBJ2-1
cdr3_aa: CASSQDRTSREQFF
cdr3_nt: TGCGCCAGCAGCCAAGATCGAACTAGCCGAGAGCAGTTCTTC

d_call: .
clone_size: few
v_call: TRBV15
j_call: TRBJ1-2
cdr3_aa: CATRRGPGGYTF
cdr3_nt: TGTGCCACCAGGAGGGGACCTGGGGGCTACACCTTC